The entry below gives a single T cell receptor beta chain sequence along with its context. No cognate antigen has been identified for it. The input lacks base qualities; no much larger clone sits a single base away. The time point label, as the study defines it: week 5, during vaccination. A 20-mer mutant IDH1 peptide at 300 micrograms in Montanide made up each vaccine dose, which was injected subcutaneously together with topical imiquimod. All donors had newly diagnosed IDH1-mutant astrocytomas of WHO grade 3 or 4 that showed loss of nuclear ATRX. The samples were drawn from NOA16, a multicentre, single-arm, open-label phase I trial in Germany that tested a mutant IDH1 peptide vaccine in humans for the first time. Genomic DNA for TCRB sequencing was extracted from EDTA blood using the DNeasy Blood and Tissue Kit. These data originate in a study of a mutant IDH1 vaccine in newly diagnosed glioma (dated by TCRdb to the early 2020s). Study-wide context: Patients received eight vaccinations in weeks 1, 3, 5, 7, 11, 15, 19 and 23, corresponding to visits V03 through V10. For exploratory analyses, longitudinal TCRB deep sequencing was carried out in about two dozen treated patients wherever samples were available. Peripheral blood was collected at six visits: V03 (baseline), V05, V07, V10, V12 and V13. Of the approximately 35 treated patients, roughly 60% were male and around 40% were female, and a mean age of roughly 40 years was recorded. Before enrollment, most patients had been given radiochemotherapy with temozolomide as standard therapy, while the rest had received either radiotherapy alone or temozolomide alone. Vaccination was initiated 4-6 weeks after radiotherapy alone, or concurrently with temozolomide cycles in the chemotherapy-containing groups.

Receptor libraries were prepared by the immunoSEQ multiplex PCR assay. Rearranged TCR beta chain sequences were amplified using the hsTCRB Kit according to the manufacturer's protocol. TCRB libraries were sequenced on an Illumina MiSeq. On the study's bioinformatics: The kit vendor's proprietary platform handled demultiplexing, trimming and gene mapping. Sourced from immuneACCESS, this table was stored by TCRdb with only in-frame sequences that have V and J called. A share of the clones is absent; for the studies checked, an unresolved V gene accounts for under half, and the remainder has no known explanation. V and J calls and clone size are those listed in that table; D and trimming were worked out from the DNA. The sample records around 40,000 clones, 81% of which are singletons. About an eighth of the sample lies in the top ten. Looking up the germline V gene yields CDR1 SGHVS and CDR2 FNYEAQ. The CDR3 numbers 16 residues from cysteine through phenylalanine. The read is trimmed to its CDR3 DNA, 48 bases read in frame from base 1. The junction shows trimming of 2 bases on V and 0 bases on J, and the gene matches do not reach 5 bases of it.

Overall study results and their limits: PBMC samples for TCRB deep sequencing were selected based on availability. The authors noted that analyses of patient blood samples could not be reproduced because of sample limitations. No apparent relationship was observed between pseudoprogression and alterations in the top peripheral T cell clonotypes detected by TCRB sequencing. Immune responses induced by the vaccine were seen in 93.3% of patients across multiple MHC alleles.

This receptor was identified in a man aged 50 to 60 with glioma. The sequence is built from TRBV7-6 and TRBJ2-3; a stretch of 7 junction bases matches TRBD2. Sequenced material: PBMCs, taken from a glioma patient whose treatment included an IDH1 peptide vaccine. The CDR3 reads CASSLLAGVSTDTQYF. Read as DNA, the sequence is TGTGCCAGCAGCTTACTGGCGGGAGTAAGCACAGATACGCAGTATTTT.